The 28 T cell receptor beta chains reported below all come from one sample, sequenced in a study of OX40 agonist ivuxolimab in advanced cancers. Sequencing used immunoSEQ multiplex PCR; TCRdb keeps in-frame clones, though not all of them. The sample contains some 60,000 clones, 75% to 90% of which appear only once. Sequencing was performed on CD4+ or CD8+ T cells sorted from blood, taken in a trial of the OX40 agonist ivuxolimab. These receptors originate from an adult with an advanced solid tumor such as melanoma, head and neck, liver or kidney cancer.

V is TRBV30 and J is TRBJ1-5, with D possibly TRBD1 on 5 matching bases. The CDR3 is made up of 17 amino acids. Trimming stripped 3 bases from V and 4 bases from J, with 22 bases between. CDR1 and CDR2 (germline): GTSNPN, SVGIG (reference sequence). The CDR3 sequence: CAWSGRRFGGKNQPQHF. CDR3 coding DNA: TGTGCCTGGAGCGGGCGACGGTTTGGGGGAAAGAATCAGCCCCAGCATTTT.

The V call is TRBV4-1, the J call TRBJ1-2; D uncertain. Germline V gives CDR1 MGHRA, CDR2 YSYEKL. Trimming pared 0 bases from V and 8 bases from J, leaving 16 bases between. The CDR3 is 15 residues long. The CDR3, as DNA: TGCGCCAGCAGCCAAGATTGGCCGACCGTCGGGGGCTACACCTTC. Its translation is CASSQDWPTVGGYTF.

This clone has just a few counts. V and J are TRBV7-9 and TRBJ2-1; 12 bases are shared with TRBD2. Germline V gene lookup returns CDR1 SEHNR and CDR2 FQNEAQ (reference sequence). The V gene end was trimmed by 2 bases and the J gene end by 7 bases; junction bases not matched to a gene: 3. The CDR3 sequence is 15 residues long. CDR3 protein: CASSLRLAGENEQFF. The CDR3 coding sequence is TGTGCCAGCAGCTTAAGACTAGCGGGGGAGAATGAGCAGTTCTTC. The full variable domain, its missing parts supplied by reference TRBV7-9 and TRBJ2-1, is DTGVSQNPRHKITKRGQNVTFRCDPISEHNRLYWYRQTLGQGPEFLTYFQNEAQLEKSRLLSDRFSAERPKGSFSTLEIQRTEQGDSAMYLCASSLRLAGENEQFFGPGTRLTVL.

The chain couples TRBV7-3 to TRBJ2-1; D is perhaps TRBD2 (6 bases). The CDR3 has 17 residues. Deletions cut 5 bases from V and 0 bases from J, with 17 bases between. Per the germline V gene, CDR1 is SGHTA and CDR2 is FQGTGA. In DNA form, the CDR3 reads TGTGCCAGCAGCCAAGTTGGGGGGACCAGCTCCTACAATGAGCAGTTCTTC. It translates to CASSQVGGTSSYNEQFF.

The chain employs TRBV19 and TRBJ1-5, with D tentatively TRBD1 (5 bases). The germline CDR1 and CDR2 sequences are LNHDA and SQIVND (reference sequence). The CDR3 contains 15 residues. The germline V and J ends were trimmed by 8 bases and 0 bases, with 14 bases remaining between them. The CDR3 DNA is TGTGCCAGTGGGACGGACGATTATAGCAATCAGCCCCAGCATTTT. It encodes CASGTDDYSNQPQHF.

This rearrangement joins TRBV4-1 to TRBJ2-7; D ambiguous. The CDR3 loop spans 11 amino acids. CDR1 is MGHRA, CDR2 YSYEKL, per germline. Trimming shortened V by 0 bases and J by 9 bases, and 6 bases separated the two germline ends. Here the CDR3 reads CASSQDLVQYF. In DNA, the CDR3 is TGCGCCAGCAGCCAAGACCTCGTGCAGTACTTC.

The chain couples TRBV20-1 to TRBJ2-3; D unresolved. Per germline, CDR1 DFQATT and CDR2 SNEGSKA (reference sequence). The CDR3 length is 11 residues. CDR3: CRQAPSDTQYF. CDR3 bases: TGCAGGCAAGCCCCCTCGGATACGCAGTATTTT.

The chain recombines TRBV5-1 with TRBJ1-4; tentative D call: TRBD1 (5 bases). V was shortened by 2 bases and J by 0 bases, with 11 bases between the two germline ends. There are 16 residues in the CDR3. Germline V gene data show CDR1 as SGHRS and CDR2 as YFSETQ. This CDR3 reads CASSLDKGPTNEKLFF. DNA of the CDR3: TGCGCCAGCAGCTTAGATAAGGGACCAACTAATGAAAAACTGTTTTTT. The full variable domain, with the rest looked up from reference TRBV5-1 and TRBJ1-4, is KAGVTQTPRYLIKTRGQQVTLSCSPISGHRSVSWYQQTPGQGLQFLFEYFSETQRNKGNFPGRFSGRQFSNSRSEMNVSTLELGDSALYLCASSLDKGPTNEKLFFGSGTQLSVL.

The rearrangement links TRBV9 to TRBJ2-7; D call uncertain. The CDR3 is 11 amino acids. Trimming took 0 bases from V and 6 from J, leaving 4 bases between them. The germline gives CDR1 SGDLS, CDR2 YYNGEE. CDR3 bases: TGTGCCAGCAGCGTAGGCCGCGAGCAGTACTTC. Protein product: CASSVGREQYF.

The genes are TRBV7-2 and TRBJ1-5; D uncertain. The CDR3 length is 14 residues. Per the germline V gene, CDR1 is SGHTA and CDR2 is FQGNSA. Trimming took off 4 bases at V and 4 bases at J, with 11 bases between the two ends. As DNA, the CDR3 is TGTGCCAGCAGCTCTAAGACGGGTAATCAGCCCCAGCATTTT. Its translation is CASSSKTGNQPQHF.

This rearrangement joins TRBV7-6 to TRBJ2-2; D is unclear. The CDR3 length is 17 residues. Germline CDR1 SGHVS, CDR2 FNYEAQ. With 1 base removed from V and 1 base from J, the gap between germline ends came to 13 bases. CDR3 sequence: CASSLEIFRVNTGELFF. The CDR3 region has the DNA TGTGCCAGCAGCTTAGAAATCTTTCGGGTGAACACCGGGGAGCTGTTTTTT.

The V and J genes are TRBV28 and TRBJ1-4, with D possibly being TRBD1 (5 bases). The germline CDR1 and CDR2 sequences are MDHEN and SYDVKM. The CDR3 loop spans 13 amino acids. V shed 6 bases and J shed 8 bases, with 13 bases lying between them. In DNA form, the CDR3 reads TGTGCCAGCAGGGGAGGGGTGGTAGAAAAACTGTTTTTT. It translates to CASRGGVVEKLFF.

This clone appeared a single time. The genes are TRBV10-3 and TRBJ2-1; 9 bases align to TRBD1. The ends lost 7 bases at V and 6 bases at J; junction bases unmatched: 7. The CDR3 totals 14 residues. Per germline, CDR1 ENHRY and CDR2 SYGVKD. CDR3 sequence: CAITMGQGVNEQFF. CDR3 in DNA: TGTGCCATCACCATGGGACAGGGCGTCAATGAGCAGTTCTTC.

This rearrangement joins TRBV29-1 to TRBJ2-1, with D maybe TRBD2 (5 bases). This CDR3 has 12 residues. The germline gives CDR1 SQVTM, CDR2 ANQGSEA. Trimming stripped 1 base from V and 15 bases from J, with 16 bases between. The CDR3, as DNA: TGCAGCGTTGAAGTAAGCAGCCTACTAGGGTTCTTC. It codes for CSVEVSSLLGFF.

V gene TRBV2 combines with J gene TRBJ2-1; TRBD2 agrees at 14 bases. Germline CDR1 and CDR2: SNHLY and FYNNEI. The V and J ends lost 6 bases and 0 bases, in that order; junction bases with no gene match: 1. The CDR3 is 16 amino acids. The CDR3 reads CASRGTSGSSYNEQFF. The CDR3 DNA follows: TGTGCCAGCAGGGGGACTAGCGGGAGCTCCTACAATGAGCAGTTCTTC.

The rearrangement links TRBV15 to TRBJ2-5; no reliable D call. Germline CDR1 LNHNV, CDR2 YYDKDF (reference sequence). Trimming stripped 1 base from V and 5 bases from J, with 14 bases between. The CDR3 spans 15 residues. Here the CDR3 reads CATSRALLQSETQYF. The CDR3 DNA reads TGTGCCACCAGCAGAGCCCTTTTGCAATCTGAGACCCAGTACTTC.

The chain links TRBV30 to TRBJ2-3; 8 nucleotides match TRBD2. V dropped 1 base and J dropped 2; count of bases not matched to a gene: 8. The length of the CDR3 is 16 residues. Germline lookup yields CDR1 GTSNPN and CDR2 SVGIG (reference sequence). For the CDR3, the DNA is TGTGCCTGGAGTGGGACCCGGGGGGGCTACACAGATACGCAGTATTTT. Its protein is CAWSGTRGGYTDTQYF.

This chain connects TRBV9 to TRBJ2-7; 9 bases line up with TRBD1. This CDR3 spans 15 amino acids. Unmatched junction bases numbered 7, after V lost 5 bases and J lost 1 base. Germline values: CDR1 SGDLS, CDR2 YYNGEE. CDR3 residues: CASSFTGTGSYEQYF. DNA of the CDR3: TGTGCCAGCAGTTTTACCGGGACAGGGTCCTACGAGCAGTACTTC.

This chain connects TRBV10-2 to TRBJ2-2; TRBD2 matches 7 bases. The CDR3 has 15 amino acids. CDR1 WSHSY and CDR2 SAAADI come from the germline V gene. The ends lost 6 bases at V and 3 bases at J; junction bases unmatched: 7. As DNA, the CDR3 is TGCGCCAGCAGGGCCGGACTAGTGGACACCGGGGAGCTGTTTTTT. The encoded protein is CASRAGLVDTGELFF.

J is TRBJ2-2 and V is TRBV5-1, with 8 nucleotides matching TRBD2. CDR1 is SGHRS, CDR2 YFSETQ, per germline. The CDR3 is made up of 16 amino acids. The ends lost 5 bases at V and 1 base at J; junction bases unmatched: 7. The CDR3 spells CASRFSGTRNTGELFF. The DNA of the CDR3 is TGCGCCAGCAGATTTTCAGGGACTAGGAACACCGGGGAGCTGTTTTTT. Full variable domain (missing parts from reference TRBV5-1 and TRBJ2-2): KAGVTQTPRYLIKTRGQQVTLSCSPISGHRSVSWYQQTPGQGLQFLFEYFSETQRNKGNFPGRFSGRQFSNSRSEMNVSTLELGDSALYLCASRFSGTRNTGELFFGEGSRLTVL.

The V and J genes are TRBV5-1 and TRBJ2-6, with TRBD1 matching 8 bases. With V trimmed by 2 bases and J by 2 bases, 6 bases remained unmatched. Germline CDR1 SGHRS, CDR2 YFSETQ. The CDR3 is made up of 17 amino acids. In DNA, the CDR3 is TGCGCCAGCAGCTTAGGTTCAGGGGGCGCTGGGGCCAACGTCCTGACTTTC. It encodes CASSLGSGGAGANVLTF.

This chain connects TRBV15 to TRBJ2-5; TRBD2 matches at 7 bases. The CDR3 totals 13 residues. Looked up from germline, CDR1 is LNHNV and CDR2 is YYDKDF (reference sequence). The ends lost 11 bases at V and 7 bases at J; junction bases unmatched: 13. CDR3 in DNA: TGTGCCGTCGGCCGGGGGGAGGGTCGGACCCAGTACTTC. Its translation is CAVGRGEGRTQYF.

This clone occurred once. The chain combines TRBV5-1 with TRBJ2-1; TRBD2 matches 12 bases. The CDR3 sequence is 15 residues long. Per germline, CDR1 SGHRS and CDR2 YFSETQ. With V trimmed by 0 bases and J by 9 bases, 4 bases remained unmatched. CDR3 DNA sequence: TGCGCCAGCAGCTTGGCTCCGGGACTAGCGGGTGAGCAGTTCTTC. Its protein is CASSLAPGLAGEQFF.

This clone showed up just a few times. The gene calls are TRBV7-3 and TRBJ2-3; no clear D. This CDR3 is built from 13 residues. Between the trimmed V and J ends, which lost 5 bases and 6 bases, there was a span of 12 bases. Germline V gene sequence: CDR1 SGHTA, CDR2 FQGTGA. Written as DNA, the CDR3 is TGTGCCAGCAGCGGGGTCTTCGGGGATACGCAGTATTTT. Its protein is CASSGVFGDTQYF.

This chain connects TRBV28 to TRBJ2-2; D ambiguous. Germline loops: CDR1 MDHEN, CDR2 SYDVKM. The CDR3 is 14 residues long. The V and J ends lost 2 bases and 3 bases respectively, with 7 bases between them. The CDR3 reads CASSLAAYTGELFF. In nucleotides, the CDR3 is TGTGCCAGCAGTTTAGCGGCCTACACCGGGGAGCTGTTTTTT.

This sequence joins TRBV5-1 and TRBJ1-1; D not resolved. The CDR3 length is 15 residues. CDR1 is SGHRS, CDR2 YFSETQ, per germline. Trimming shortened V by 4 bases and J by 6 bases, and 19 bases separated the two germline ends. CDR3 sequence reads: CASSLPTDRASEAFF. The CDR3 DNA sequence: TGCGCCAGCAGCCTACCTACAGATAGGGCATCTGAAGCTTTCTTT.

The chain has TRBV6-6 and TRBJ2-7; D perhaps matches TRBD2 (6 bases). Germline CDR1 and CDR2: MNHNY and SVGAGI (reference sequence). V lost 1 base to trimming and J lost 6 bases, with 10 bases between them. CDR3 length: 13 residues. In DNA, the CDR3 is TGTGCCAGCAGTTACTTCTTGGGGGGCGAGCAGTACTTC. This translates into CASSYFLGGEQYF.

The rearrangement links TRBV28 to TRBJ2-7; TRBD1 matches 8 bases. Germline trimming cut 4 bases from V and 5 bases from J; bases unmatched to any gene: 7. Germline assignment: CDR1 MDHEN and CDR2 SYDVKM. CDR3 length: 14 amino acids. Here the CDR3 reads CASSSPGGIHEQYF. CDR3 nucleotide sequence: TGTGCCAGCAGTTCTCCAGGGGGCATCCACGAGCAGTACTTC.